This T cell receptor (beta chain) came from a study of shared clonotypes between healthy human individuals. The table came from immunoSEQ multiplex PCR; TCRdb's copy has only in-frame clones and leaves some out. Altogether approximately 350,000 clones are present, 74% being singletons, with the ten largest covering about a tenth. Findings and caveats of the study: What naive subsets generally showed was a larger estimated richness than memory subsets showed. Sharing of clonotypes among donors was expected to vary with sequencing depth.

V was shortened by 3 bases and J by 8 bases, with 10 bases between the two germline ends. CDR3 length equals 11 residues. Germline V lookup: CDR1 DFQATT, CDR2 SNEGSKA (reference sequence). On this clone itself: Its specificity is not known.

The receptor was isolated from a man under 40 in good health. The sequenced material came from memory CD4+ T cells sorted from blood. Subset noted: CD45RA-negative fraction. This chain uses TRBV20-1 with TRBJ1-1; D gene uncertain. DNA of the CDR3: TGCAGTGCTAGTCGCAGCCTGGAAGCTTTCTTT. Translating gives CSASRSLEAFF.